Below are 15 T cell receptor beta chains sequenced from a single sample in a study of blood T cell repertoires in COVID-19. Sequenced by immunoSEQ multiplex PCR; TCRdb stores in-frame clones only, minus some. Found here are 130,000 to 150,000 clones, about 85% of them singletons; the top ten hold less than 5%. The sequencing sample was made of peripheral blood. These receptors all come from a woman between 65 and 79 years old with COVID-19, enrolled during active disease.

V gene TRBV5-1 combines with J gene TRBJ1-5; 10 bases align to TRBD1. The ends lost 3 bases at V and 3 bases at J; junction bases unmatched: 3. CDR1 SGHRS and CDR2 YFSETQ come from the germline V gene. This CDR3 has 15 residues. CDR3 nucleotide sequence: TGCGCCAGCAGCTCCGGGACAGGGGACAATCAGCCCCAGCATTTT. Its protein is CASSSGTGDNQPQHF.

The chain employs TRBV29-1 and TRBJ2-3; TRBD2 agrees at 9 bases. V lost 0 bases, J lost 2 bases, and 12 bases stayed unmatched. From germline, CDR1 is SQVTM and CDR2 ANQGSEA. The CDR3 totals 18 residues. CDR3 bases: TGCAGCGTTGAAGATGAGACTAGCGGCTTAACCTACACAGATACGCAGTATTTT. It translates to CSVEDETSGLTYTDTQYF.

This chain connects TRBV6-6 to TRBJ2-5; 7 bases agree with TRBD2. This CDR3 has 14 amino acids. Trimming removed 4 bases from V and 1 base from J; junction bases left unmatched: 3. CDR1 and CDR2 from the germline V gene are MNHNY and SVGAGI (reference sequence). The CDR3: CASSSLARQETQYF. Here the CDR3 DNA reads TGTGCCAGCAGTTCACTAGCGCGCCAAGAGACCCAGTACTTC.

The chain has TRBV28 and TRBJ1-2; 8 bases agree with TRBD1. The CDR3 contains 13 residues. With 5 bases clipped from V and 4 bases from J, the junction kept 3 bases outside the gene matches. Germline-derived CDR1 and CDR2 are MDHEN and SYDVKM. CDR3 residues: CASSPGQGYGYTF. The CDR3 region has the DNA TGTGCCAGCAGTCCCGGACAGGGCTATGGCTACACCTTC.

The CDR3 reads CASSLVDRGGNQPQHF. As DNA, the CDR3 is TGTGCCAGCAGCTTGGTCGACAGAGGAGGCAATCAGCCCCAGCATTTT. This sequence joins TRBV5-5 and TRBJ1-5; tentatively, D is TRBD1 (5 bases). Trimming took off 0 bases at V and 2 bases at J, with 12 bases between the two ends. Germline V CDR1 and CDR2: SGHKS, YYEKEE (reference sequence). CDR3 length equals 16 residues.

This rearrangement joins TRBV7-2 to TRBJ1-6, with D unresolved. The V gene's germline CDR1 is SGHTA and CDR2 FQGNSA. V was cut by 2 bases and J by 0 bases, with 11 bases left in between. This CDR3 has 17 amino acids. The CDR3 DNA reads as TGTGCCAGCAGCTTATTTCTAGGCAGCTCCTATAATTCACCCCTCCACTTT. Protein: CASSLFLGSSYNSPLHF. Full variable domain (rest looked up from reference TRBV7-2 and TRBJ1-6): GAGVSQSPSNKVTEKGKDVELRCDPISGHTALYWYRQSLGQGLEFLIYFQGNSAPDKSGLPSDRFSAERTGGSVSTLTIQRTQQEDSAVYLCASSLFLGSSYNSPLHFGNGTRLTVT.

V gene TRBV14 combines with J gene TRBJ1-1, with no clear D. The CDR3 has 11 amino acids. Per germline, CDR1 SGHDN and CDR2 FVKESK. Deletions cut 5 bases from V and 6 bases from J, with 7 bases between. CDR3 region: CASSAAAEAFF. CDR3 in DNA: TGTGCCAGCAGCGCGGCGGCTGAAGCTTTCTTT.

The chain employs TRBV5-6 and TRBJ2-6; 11 bases map to TRBD1. The germline V gene has CDR1 SGHDT and CDR2 YYEEEE. The trim removed 4 bases at V and 4 bases at J, leaving 7 bases unmatched. This CDR3 region has 17 residues. For the CDR3, the DNA is TGTGCCAGCAGCCCCGGACAGGGGGCGGGCGGGGCCAACGTCCTGACTTTC. This translates into CASSPGQGAGGANVLTF.

This clone has a single count. The genes are TRBV6-1 and TRBJ2-7; TRBD1 is a possible D gene (6 bases). Germline V gene lookup returns CDR1 MNHNS and CDR2 SASEGT. With 2 bases removed from V and 5 bases from J, the gap between germline ends came to 16 bases. CDR3 length equals 15 residues. The CDR3 here is CASSELSGAHNEQYF. Written as DNA, the CDR3 is TGTGCCAGCAGTGAATTGTCAGGGGCCCATAACGAGCAGTACTTC.

This chain uses TRBV28 with TRBJ2-7; TRBD2 aligns across 15 bases. J lost 9 bases, V lost 6 bases, and 6 bases had no gene match. Germline loops: CDR1 MDHEN, CDR2 SYDVKM. The CDR3 sequence is 14 residues long. CDR3 loop: CASRPGLAGGAQYF. CDR3 DNA: TGTGCCAGCAGGCCGGGACTAGCGGGAGGTGCGCAGTACTTC.

V usage is TRBV27 and J usage is TRBJ1-6; no definite D call. Germline loops: CDR1 MNHEY, CDR2 SMNVEV (reference sequence). Trimming cost V 3 bases and J 0 bases, with 9 bases left between them. The CDR3 loop spans 16 amino acids. CDR3 in amino acids: CASSFMRSSYNSPLHF. The CDR3 coding sequence is TGTGCCAGCAGTTTTATGCGGAGCTCCTATAATTCACCCCTCCACTTT.

CDR3 sequence reads: CSVGEGVEAFF. Here the CDR3 DNA reads TGCAGCGTGGGTGAGGGAGTCGAAGCTTTCTTT. This sequence joins TRBV29-1 and TRBJ1-1; D uncertain. Germline loops: CDR1 SQVTM, CDR2 ANQGSEA. The V end was cut by 6 bases, the J end by 8 bases, with 13 bases between. The CDR3 extends over 11 amino acids.

The V gene is TRBV29-1, the J gene TRBJ2-7, with 10 positions matching TRBD1. Per germline, CDR1 SQVTM and CDR2 ANQGSEA. After removal of 7 bases from V and 6 bases from J, the junction contained 3 bases not matched to a gene. The length of the CDR3 is 11 residues. CDR3 residues: CSGRTGGEQYF. The CDR3 DNA sequence: TGCAGCGGGAGGACAGGGGGCGAGCAGTACTTC.

V gene TRBV28 combines with J gene TRBJ1-5; D possibly corresponds to TRBD1 (6 bases). The germline CDR1 and CDR2 sequences are MDHEN and SYDVKM. The V gene lost 6 bases and the J gene lost 0 bases, with 15 bases spanning the gap. The CDR3 is 16 amino acids. This chain's CDR3 is CASRSETGFSNQPQHF. The DNA for the CDR3 is TGTGCCAGCAGATCCGAGACAGGCTTTAGCAATCAGCCCCAGCATTTT.

The rearrangement uses TRBV13 and TRBJ2-5, with 10 bases aligning to TRBD2. The CDR3 length is 15 residues. V dropped 4 bases and J dropped 7; count of bases not matched to a gene: 9. CDR1 is PRHDT and CDR2 is FYEKMQ in the germline V gene (reference sequence). The CDR3 nucleotides are TGTGCCAGCAGCTATCTTAGCGGGGGGCCCGGGACCCAGTACTTC. Amino acid sequence: CASSYLSGGPGTQYF.